These 20 T cell receptor beta chains came from one sample sequenced in a study of T cells in Graves' hyperthyroidism and ophthalmopathy. Amplification yielded TCR beta CDR3 regions, with RNA transcripts as the source. HTBI primers drove first-round RT-PCR of the TCR CDR3. TCRdb itself ran the multiplex PCR reads through MiXCR, one entry per CDR3 protein. The data show fewer than 250,000 distinct CDR3 sequences, 15% to 20% seen once. Sample: blood. The receptor source for this set is a man aged 50-60 years with Graves' hyperthyroidism.

This clonotype was found a few times. In nucleotides, the CDR3 is TGTGCCAGCTCATTCCAGCGGTGGACTACTGAAGCTTTCTTT. Its translation is CASSFQRWTTEAFF. This sequence joins TRBV18 and TRBJ1-1; D gene uncertain. Germline-derived CDR1 and CDR2 are KGHSH and LQKENI. Trimming shortened V by 5 bases and J by 5 bases, and 15 bases separated the two germline ends. The CDR3 is 14 amino acids.

This clonotype was seen many times. This rearrangement joins TRBV20-1 to TRBJ1-1, with D possibly being TRBD1 (5 bases). Between the trimmed V and J ends, which lost 6 bases and 7 bases, there was a span of 12 bases. This CDR3 is built from 11 residues. The germline V gene encodes CDR1 DFQATT and CDR2 SNEGSKA (reference sequence). CDR3 residues: CSAAGTNEAFF. The CDR3 DNA is TGCAGTGCCGCCGGGACGAATGAAGCTTTCTTT.

In its sample, this clonotype was seen many times. The J gene is TRBJ1-2, the V gene TRBV20-1, with TRBD1 as a possible D gene (5 bases). CDR3 length: 13 amino acids. In germline, CDR1 is DFQATT, CDR2 SNEGSKA (reference sequence). Trimming left V 0 bases short and J 4 bases short, with 9 bases between. CDR3 sequence reads: CSARDLGGYGYTF. CDR3 in DNA: TGCAGTGCTAGAGATCTGGGGGGCTATGGCTACACCTTC.

Comments on this clonotype: With a much larger clone just one base away, this may be a read error. The gene calls are TRBV7-8 and TRBJ1-4; D not certain. Per the germline V gene, CDR1 is SGHVS and CDR2 is FQNEAQ. CDR3 length: 11 residues. The CDR3 loop reads CASSHNEKLLF. CDR3 nucleotides: TGTGCCAGCAGCCATAATGAAAAACTGCTTTTT. Variable domain in full (rest from reference TRBV7-8 and TRBJ1-4): GAGVSQSPRYKVAKRGQDVALRCDPISGHVSLFWYQQALGQGPEFLTYFQNEAQLDKSGLPSDRFFAERPEGSVSTLKIQRTQQEDSAVYLCASSHNEKLLFGSGTQLSVL.

The table lists this clonotype with many counts. The chain recombines TRBV28 with TRBJ2-7; D uncertain. V was cut by 5 bases and J by 2 bases, with 7 bases left in between. Germline V gene sequence: CDR1 MDHEN, CDR2 SYDVKM. The CDR3 sequence is 12 residues long. CDR3 nucleotides: TGTGCCAGCAGTCAAAAAGCCTACGAGCAGTACTTC. Translation: CASSQKAYEQYF.

On this clonotype itself: A much bigger clone sits one base away, suggesting this may be a read error. The V call is TRBV9, the J call TRBJ2-1; 11 positions match TRBD2. V lost 6 bases and J lost 9; bases outside the gene matches: 11. Germline V lookup: CDR1 SGDLS, CDR2 YYNGEE. This CDR3 spans 15 amino acids. For the CDR3, the DNA is TGTGCCAGCAACCGCCGGCTAGCGGGAGGATCTGAGCAGTTCTTC. As protein: CASNRRLAGGSEQFF.

This clonotype appeared a few times. The rearrangement uses TRBV12-3 or TRBV12-4 and TRBJ1-3, with 9 nucleotides matching TRBD1. V shed 5 bases, J shed 3 bases, and the junction held 8 bases outside the gene matches. The CDR3 loop spans 16 amino acids. CDR3 DNA: TGTGCCAGCAGTAGACAGGGGGTTGCCTTTGGAAACACCATATATTTT. Translation gives CASSRQGVAFGNTIYF.

This clonotype has a count of ten or more. V and J are TRBV6-2 or TRBV6-3 and TRBJ2-5; TRBD2 agrees at 13 bases. This CDR3 is 16 amino acids long. The germline gives CDR1 MNHEY, CDR2 SVGEGT. V shed 5 bases and J 3 bases; nucleotides not matched to a gene: 6. In nucleotides, the CDR3 is TGTGCCAGCAGTCGGGGGACTAGCGGGATCGAAGAGACCCAGTACTTC. Amino acids: CASSRGTSGIEETQYF.

Here the CDR3 reads CASSQQNRSEQYF. The CDR3 DNA reads as TGTGCCAGCAGCCAACAAAACCGGAGCGAGCAGTACTTC. V usage is TRBV5-4 and J usage is TRBJ2-7; D remains ambiguous. Per the germline V gene, CDR1 is SGHNT and CDR2 is YYREEE (reference sequence). The CDR3 is made up of 13 amino acids. Trimming left V 4 bases short and J 6 bases short, with 14 bases between.

This clonotype was detected ten times or more. J is TRBJ2-7 and V is TRBV6-1, with 8 bases identical to TRBD2. The germline V gene encodes CDR1 MNHNS and CDR2 SASEGT. The CDR3 length is 15 residues. V shed 6 bases, J shed 3 bases, and the junction held 10 bases outside the gene matches. In nucleotides, the CDR3 is TGTGCCAGCAGCGCCGCACTAGCGGACGTCTACGAGCAGTACTTC. Amino acid sequence: CASSAALADVYEQYF.

The rearrangement links TRBV20-1 to TRBJ2-1, with D perhaps TRBD1 (5 bases). The CDR3 covers 15 residues. Trimming pared 3 bases from V and 3 bases from J, leaving 15 bases between. Germline CDR1 is DFQATT and CDR2 is SNEGSKA (reference sequence). CDR3 nucleotide sequence: TGCAGTGCTAGGATTAGGCAGGGCGGCTACAATGAGCAGTTCTTC. Its translation: CSARIRQGGYNEQFF.

This clonotype was found a few times. For the CDR3, the DNA is TGTGCCAGCAGTTTATTCTTTACTTGGGACAGGGACACTGAAGCTTTCTTT. Its translation is CASSLFFTWDRDTEAFF. V gene TRBV12-3 or TRBV12-4 combines with J gene TRBJ1-1, with 9 bases matching TRBD1. Losses at the gene ends were 2 bases for V and 3 bases for J; bases not matched to a gene: 10. The CDR3 is made up of 17 amino acids.

The V call is TRBV6-1, the J call TRBJ2-5; TRBD2 might be the D (5 bases). The V gene's germline CDR1 is MNHNS and CDR2 SASEGT. V was pared by 3 bases and J by 4 bases, with 21 bases between. The CDR3 consists of 17 residues. For the CDR3, the DNA is TGTGCCAGCAGTGAGTCGCTAGCCGGGATCGGCGGAGAGACCCAGTACTTC. It yields the protein CASSESLAGIGGETQYF.

At least ten counts were recorded for this clonotype. V is TRBV20-1 and J is TRBJ2-5; no clear D gene. The CDR3 loop spans 11 amino acids. Germline CDR1 and CDR2: DFQATT and SNEGSKA (reference sequence). V lost 2 bases and J lost 7, with 8 bases in between. This CDR3 is CSARQVGTQYF. The DNA for the CDR3 is TGCAGTGCTAGACAGGTGGGGACCCAGTACTTC.

The CDR3 loop is CASSFLMSSSGNTIYF. The CDR3 DNA is TGTGCCAGCAGCTTTCTTATGTCGAGCTCTGGAAACACCATATATTTT. This chain links TRBV7-9 with TRBJ1-3, with D unclear. The CDR3 extends over 16 amino acids. The V end was cut by 3 bases, the J end by 0 bases, with 12 bases between. CDR1 and CDR2 from the germline V gene are SEHNR and FQNEAQ (reference sequence). The full variable domain, its missing parts supplied by reference TRBV7-9 and TRBJ1-3, is DTGVSQNPRHKITKRGQNVTFRCDPISEHNRLYWYRQTLGQGPEFLTYFQNEAQLEKSRLLSDRFSAERPKGSFSTLEIQRTEQGDSAMYLCASSFLMSSSGNTIYFGEGSWLTVV.

This rearrangement joins TRBV12-5 to TRBJ1-1; TRBD1 might be the D (6 bases). Germline-derived CDR1 and CDR2 are LGHNT and FRNRAP. The CDR3 totals 12 residues. Trimming removed 5 bases at V and 8 bases at J, with 12 bases between. The CDR3 nucleotides are TGTGCTAGTGGTCCCCCACAGGGAGAAGCTTTCTTT. It yields the protein CASGPPQGEAFF.

The table lists this clonotype with many counts. The chain couples TRBV11-1 to TRBJ2-1, with TRBD2 as a possible D gene (5 bases). CDR3 size: 15 residues. Germline CDR1 is SGHAT and CDR2 is FQDESV (reference sequence). The V gene lost 6 bases and the J gene lost 5 bases, with 17 bases spanning the gap. The CDR3 reads CASSYTSGKNNEQFF. As DNA, the CDR3 is TGTGCCAGCAGTTATACCTCCGGGAAAAACAATGAGCAGTTCTTC.

This clonotype came up many times. The chain uses TRBV14 and TRBJ2-1; weak D call: TRBD2 (5 bases). Trimming removed 6 bases from V and 3 bases from J, with 9 bases in between. Germline loops: CDR1 SGHDN, CDR2 FVKESK. The CDR3 runs 13 residues. CDR3 sequence (DNA): TGTGCCAGCAGGGACGGGGACTACAATGAGCAGTTCTTC. Its translation is CASRDGDYNEQFF.

On this clonotype: This sequence may be a read error, since a much larger clone differs from it by one base. The rearrangement joins TRBV7-2 to TRBJ2-5; no definite D call. The CDR3 runs 13 residues. Germline loops: CDR1 SGHTA, CDR2 FQGNSA. Written as DNA, the CDR3 is TGTGCCAGCAGCAATAGAGTTCAAGAGACCCTGTACTTC. Residues: CASSNRVQETLYF.

A word on this clonotype: A read error may explain this, as a much larger clone is one base away. J is TRBJ1-5 and V is TRBV3-1; 8 bases map to TRBD1. The germline V gene encodes CDR1 LGHDT and CDR2 YNNKEL (reference sequence). CDR3 size: 13 residues. This CDR3 is CASGTGGLQPRHF. The CDR3 nucleotides read TGTGCCAGCGGCACAGGGGGGCTACAGCCCCGGCATTTT.